This TCR beta chain was sequenced for a study of tumor-infiltrating lymphocytes in primary liver carcinoma. The study, taken as a whole, reports: A small share of top clones, only about 8-24%, was found in all five tumor regions.

The authors made TCR beta cDNA from 500 to 600 ng total RNA with a constant-region primer. Three rounds of nested multiplex PCR with slightly modified ARM-PCR produced TCR beta libraries. Two initial PCR rounds of approximately 10 cycles each paired TRBV1-TRBV30 forward primers with a C-beta reverse primer. A single record per CDR3 protein comes from TCRdb applying MiXCR to the multiplex PCR reads. The sample includes 120,000 or so distinct CDR3 sequences, about 68% seen only once; the top ten take about a tenth. CDR1 is MNHEY, CDR2 SVGEGT, per germline. The CDR3 has 15 residues. The tissue used was unsorted bulk material of roughly 17-31 mg. RNA and DNA were co-extracted from it with the AllPrep DNA/RNA mini kit. This clonotype was detected once. Its antigen is undetermined. A clone one base away is much larger, so this may be a read error.

Sequencing was performed on liver tumor tissue from sampling region 1. Documented subset: tumor region T1, superior pole. This clonotype was obtained from a woman aged 55-70 years with primary liver carcinoma and hepatitis B virus infection. The rearrangement uses TRBV6-2 or TRBV6-3 and TRBJ2-1; 14 positions match TRBD2. CDR3 in amino acids: CDSKTSGRAFGEQFF. The CDR3 DNA reads TGTGACAGCAAGACTAGCGGGAGGGCTTTTGGTGAGCAGTTCTTC.